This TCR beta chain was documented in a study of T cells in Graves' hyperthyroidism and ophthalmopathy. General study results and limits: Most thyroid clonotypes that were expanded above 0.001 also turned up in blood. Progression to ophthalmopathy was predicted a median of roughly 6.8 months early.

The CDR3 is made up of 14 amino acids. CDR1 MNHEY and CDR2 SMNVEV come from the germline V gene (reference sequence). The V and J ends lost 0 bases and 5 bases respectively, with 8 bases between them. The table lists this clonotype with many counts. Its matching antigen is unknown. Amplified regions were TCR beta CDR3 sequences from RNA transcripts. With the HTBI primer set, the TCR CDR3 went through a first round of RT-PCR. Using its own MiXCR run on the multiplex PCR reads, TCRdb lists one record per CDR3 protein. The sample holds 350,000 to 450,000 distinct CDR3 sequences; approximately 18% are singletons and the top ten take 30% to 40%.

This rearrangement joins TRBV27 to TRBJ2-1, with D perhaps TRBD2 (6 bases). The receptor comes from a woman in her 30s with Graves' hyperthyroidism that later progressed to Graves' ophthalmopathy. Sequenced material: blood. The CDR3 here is CASSLSAGNNEQFF. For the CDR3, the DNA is TGTGCCAGCAGTTTATCGGCGGGGAACAATGAGCAGTTCTTC.